The 10 T cell receptor beta chains below come from one sample, sequenced in a study of CD8 T cells in ankylosing spondylitis. MiXCR, applied by TCRdb to the 5' RACE reads, yields one record per CDR3 protein. The sample lists about 130,000 distinct CDR3 sequences, roughly 15% occurring once. The sequencing sample was made of blood, either unsorted or a sorted T cell fraction (not recorded which). All receptors come from a female donor with ankylosing spondylitis or in good health (not recorded which).

This clonotype was counted at least ten times. The chain links TRBV29-1 to TRBJ1-5, with D maybe TRBD1 (6 bases). The CDR3 sequence is 12 residues long. Looked up from germline, CDR1 is SQVTM and CDR2 is ANQGSEA. The V gene lost 5 bases and the J gene lost 5 bases, with 10 bases spanning the gap. CDR3 in amino acids: CSVTSGDQPQHF. The CDR3 DNA follows: TGCAGCGTTACTTCAGGGGATCAGCCCCAGCATTTT.

Many counts were recorded for this clonotype. This sequence joins TRBV9 and TRBJ1-6; 10 bases match TRBD1. The V gene's germline CDR1 is SGDLS and CDR2 YYNGEE. Trimming took 3 bases from V and 7 from J; bases not matched to a gene: 4. CDR3 size: 15 residues. The CDR3 nucleotides read TGTGCCAGCAGCGCGACAGGGGGCTACAATTCACCCCTCCACTTT. Amino acids: CASSATGGYNSPLHF.

The chain joins TRBV7-9 to TRBJ1-1; a weak D match, TRBD1 (5 bases). From germline, CDR1 is SEHNR and CDR2 FQNEAQ (reference sequence). Trimming removed 4 bases from V and 0 bases from J, with 15 bases in between. This CDR3 has 16 amino acids. CDR3 DNA: TGTGCCAGCAGCTCTTACCCCCGACAGTTGAACACTGAAGCTTTCTTT. It translates to CASSSYPRQLNTEAFF.

This clonotype was seen only a few times. The V and J genes are TRBV20-1 and TRBJ1-1; TRBD1 aligns across 9 bases. The CDR3 sequence is 16 residues long. The ends lost 5 bases at V and 1 base at J; junction bases unmatched: 11. In germline, CDR1 is DFQATT, CDR2 SNEGSKA (reference sequence). As DNA, the CDR3 is TGCAGTGCTGTGGGTTACTTGACAGGGGGGAACACTGAAGCTTTCTTT. It specifies CSAVGYLTGGNTEAFF.

Of note for this clonotype: One base away lies a much larger clone, so this may be a sequencing read error. V is TRBV6-1 and J is TRBJ2-7, with 10 bases that match TRBD2. The CDR3 has 14 residues. Germline CDR1 reads MNHNS; CDR2 reads SASEGT. V shed 5 bases and J 9 bases; nucleotides not matched to a gene: 10. The CDR3: CASSPLAGARGQYF. CDR3 DNA: TGTGCCAGCAGTCCCCTAGCGGGGGCTAGGGGGCAGTACTTC.

This clonotype was recorded many times. The genes are TRBV20-1 and TRBJ2-2; 8 nucleotides agree with TRBD2. The CDR3 loop spans 15 amino acids. The germline V gene has CDR1 DFQATT and CDR2 SNEGSKA (reference sequence). V shed 6 bases and J 3 bases; nucleotides not matched to a gene: 9. CDR3 protein: CSAKTTSAHTGELFF. In DNA, the CDR3 is TGCAGTGCCAAGACGACTAGCGCGCACACCGGGGAGCTGTTTTTT.

The gene calls are TRBV20-1 and TRBJ2-3, with TRBD2 identical over 7 bases. Germline V lookup: CDR1 DFQATT, CDR2 SNEGSKA (reference sequence). This CDR3 is built from 15 residues. Unmatched junction bases numbered 8, after V lost 0 bases and J lost 5 bases. CDR3 in DNA: TGCAGTGCTAGAGATCGGGGGGAAGGGAAAGATACGCAGTATTTT. Translation: CSARDRGEGKDTQYF.

The chain links TRBV20-1 to TRBJ2-7, with TRBD1 matching 7 bases. Germline-derived CDR1 and CDR2 are DFQATT and SNEGSKA (reference sequence). V dropped 3 bases and J dropped 2; count of bases not matched to a gene: 4. The CDR3 totals 13 residues. The CDR3 bases are TGCAGTGCTAGGGGGACAGAGACCTACGAGCAGTACTTC. Its translation is CSARGTETYEQYF.

This clonotype was counted ten times or more. The chain combines TRBV3-1 with TRBJ2-1; the match to TRBD2 covers 12 bases. Germline loops: CDR1 LGHDT, CDR2 YNNKEL (reference sequence). Trimming took 5 bases from V and 8 from J; bases not matched to a gene: 13. The CDR3 length is 17 residues. Here the CDR3 reads CASSSYLLAGGSYEQFF. The CDR3 DNA reads TGTGCCAGCAGCTCCTACCTACTAGCGGGAGGAAGCTATGAGCAGTTCTTC.

The DNA for the CDR3 is TGTGCCAGCAGGTCACAGGCCCAGGGCGAGCAGTACTTC. Encoded protein: CASRSQAQGEQYF. The chain combines TRBV6-1 with TRBJ2-7; TRBD1 might be the D (5 bases). Germline CDR1 and CDR2: MNHNS and SASEGT. Trimming took off 6 bases at V and 6 bases at J, with 15 bases between the two ends. The CDR3 has 13 amino acids.